One and the same sample provided the 24 T cell receptor beta chains below, sequenced in a study of shared clonotypes between healthy human individuals. Repertoires were generated with immunoSEQ multiplex PCR, while TCRdb's copy carries only in-frame clones and drops some. Of fewer than 600,000 clones listed, roughly 83% are singletons. Sample: PBMCs. Receptor source: a woman aged 40 to 50 in good health. Some clones in this sample may be carry-over from other donors' samples.

The J gene is TRBJ2-1, the V gene TRBV30; TRBD1 agrees at 8 bases. The germline gives CDR1 GTSNPN, CDR2 SVGIG (reference sequence). This CDR3 has 13 residues. V shed 5 bases and J 1 base; nucleotides not matched to a gene: 1. CDR3: CAWGTGSYNEQFF. The CDR3 DNA reads TGTGCCTGGGGGACAGGATCCTACAATGAGCAGTTCTTC. Variable domain in full (rest from reference TRBV30 and TRBJ2-1): SQTIHQWPATLVQPVGSPLSLECTVEGTSNPNLYWYRQAAGRGLQLLFYSVGIGQISSEVPQNLSASRPQDRQFILSSKKLLLSDSGFYLCAWGTGSYNEQFFGPGTRLTVL.

V gene TRBV30 combines with J gene TRBJ1-4; D possibly corresponds to TRBD1 (5 bases). Germline CDR1 GTSNPN, CDR2 SVGIG (reference sequence). Trimming shortened V by 5 bases and J by 0 bases, and 10 bases separated the two germline ends. The CDR3 has 14 amino acids. CDR3 in DNA: TGTGCCTGGGGGGTAGGGGCAACTAATGAAAAACTGTTTTTT. Translated: CAWGVGATNEKLFF.

The sample holds one count of this clone. V and J are TRBV7-2 and TRBJ2-3; D not certain. Germline V gives CDR1 SGHTA, CDR2 FQGNSA. With 4 bases removed from V and 1 base from J, the gap between germline ends came to 6 bases. The CDR3 runs 13 residues. The CDR3 is CASSSRGTDTQYF. CDR3 nucleotide sequence: TGTGCCAGCAGCTCACGGGGCACAGATACGCAGTATTTT. The full variable domain, in which reference TRBV7-2 and TRBJ2-3 provide the parts outside the CDR3, is GAGVSQSPSNKVTEKGKDVELRCDPISGHTALYWYRQSLGQGLEFLIYFQGNSAPDKSGLPSDRFSAERTGGSVSTLTIQRTQQEDSAVYLCASSSRGTDTQYFGPGTRLTVL.

The chain joins TRBV2 to TRBJ2-5; 7 positions match TRBD2. Germline V gene lookup returns CDR1 SNHLY and CDR2 FYNNEI. The CDR3 runs 16 residues. V shed 8 bases, J shed 5 bases, and the junction held 17 bases outside the gene matches. The CDR3, as DNA: TGTGCCAGCGCCAGCGGGATAAGCCGCGGGTCGGAGACCCAGTACTTC. Translated, it gives CASASGISRGSETQYF.

V gene TRBV27 combines with J gene TRBJ2-7; D assignment may be TRBD1 or TRBD2 (6 bases each). V was cut by 5 bases and J by 1 base, with 18 bases left in between. Germline values: CDR1 MNHEY, CDR2 SMNVEV (reference sequence). The CDR3 has 16 residues. The CDR3 loop reads CASSPYHRAGSYEQYF. As DNA, the CDR3 is TGTGCCAGCAGTCCCTACCACAGGGCGGGATCCTACGAGCAGTACTTC.

Notes on this clone: Other DNA sequences in the sample encode the same CDR3. CDR3 sequence: CASSQVPGNTGELFF. CDR3 sequence (DNA): TGTGCCAGCAGCCAAGTGCCCGGGAACACCGGGGAGCTGTTTTTT. This chain uses TRBV14 with TRBJ2-2; D remains ambiguous. CDR3 size: 15 residues. Germline loops: CDR1 SGHDN, CDR2 FVKESK. With 1 base removed from V and 1 base from J, the gap between germline ends came to 7 bases. Combining the CDR3 with reference TRBV14 and TRBJ2-2 gives the whole variable domain EAGVTQFPSHSVIEKGQTVTLRCDPISGHDNLYWYRRVMGKEIKFLLHFVKESKQDESGMPNNRFLAERTGGTYSTLKVQPAELEDSGVYFCASSQVPGNTGELFFGEGSRLTVL.

The DNA of the CDR3 is TGTGCCAGTAGTCCTTCAGCCGGGACAGGGTCAGGAGAGCAGTACTTC. It specifies CASSPSAGTGSGEQYF. The V and J genes are TRBV19 and TRBJ2-7; TRBD1 aligns across 9 bases. Trimming at V came to 5 bases and at J to 7 bases, leaving 15 bases not matched to a gene. This CDR3 contains 16 residues. Germline CDR1 is LNHDA and CDR2 is SQIVND (reference sequence).

The V gene is TRBV7-3, the J gene TRBJ2-1, with D unresolved. The CDR3 has 11 amino acids. V lost 2 bases to trimming and J lost 8 bases, with 4 bases between them. The V gene's germline CDR1 is SGHTA and CDR2 FQGTGA. CDR3 DNA: TGTGCCAGCAGCTTAGGGGATGAGCAGTTCTTC. As protein: CASSLGDEQFF.

As for this clone: Additional DNA sequences in this sample encode the identical CDR3. The chain combines TRBV9 with TRBJ1-2; D is ambiguous. From germline, CDR1 is SGDLS and CDR2 YYNGEE. Trimming shortened V by 0 bases and J by 0 bases, and 9 bases separated the two germline ends. The CDR3 totals 15 residues. In DNA, the CDR3 is TGTGCCAGCAGCGTAGGAGTAGGGACTAACTATGGCTACACCTTC. This translates into CASSVGVGTNYGYTF.

The chain joins TRBV15 to TRBJ1-1, with D possibly matching TRBD1 (5 bases). The germline V gene encodes CDR1 LNHNV and CDR2 YYDKDF (reference sequence). The CDR3 is 13 amino acids. V was trimmed by 5 bases and J by 1 base, leaving 8 bases between them. The CDR3 here is CATSYTGNTEAFF. Here the CDR3 DNA reads TGTGCCACCAGCTATACAGGGAACACTGAAGCTTTCTTT.

The chain has TRBV5-1 and TRBJ2-1; 9 bases map to TRBD2. Looked up from germline, CDR1 is SGHRS and CDR2 is YFSETQ. The CDR3 length is 15 residues. V dropped 3 bases and J dropped 9; count of bases not matched to a gene: 10. The CDR3 loop is CASSSSGTESSEQFF. CDR3 sequence (DNA): TGCGCCAGCAGCTCTAGCGGGACCGAGAGTAGTGAGCAGTTCTTC.

The chain combines TRBV9 with TRBJ2-3; 11 nucleotides match TRBD2. The CDR3 contains 19 residues. V dropped 0 bases and J dropped 4; count of bases not matched to a gene: 13. Germline V lookup: CDR1 SGDLS, CDR2 YYNGEE. The CDR3 DNA reads as TGTGCCAGCAGCGTAGACGTGGGGGAGGTAGCGGGAGGGTCAGATACGCAGTATTTT. Its protein product is CASSVDVGEVAGGSDTQYF.

J is TRBJ1-5 and V is TRBV29-1, with D possibly matching TRBD1 (5 bases). This CDR3 contains 13 residues. Trimming stripped 6 bases from V and 1 base from J, with 10 bases between. CDR1 SQVTM and CDR2 ANQGSEA come from the germline V gene. CDR3 region: CSVTDKSNQPQHF. The CDR3 DNA follows: TGCAGCGTGACGGACAAAAGCAATCAGCCCCAGCATTTT. The whole variable domain, remainder taken from reference TRBV29-1 and TRBJ1-5, is SAVISQKPSRDICQRGTSLTIQCQVDSQVTMMFWYRQQPGQSLTLIATANQGSEATYESGFVIDKFPISRPNLTFSTLTVSNMSPEDSSIYLCSVTDKSNQPQHFGDGTRLSIL.

The CDR3 spells CASSLGLGTYEQYF. CDR3 sequence (DNA): TGTGCCAGCAGCTTGGGACTAGGTACCTACGAGCAGTACTTC. The V and J genes are TRBV5-5 and TRBJ2-7; possibly TRBD2 for D (6 bases). V was clipped by 0 bases and J by 2 bases, with 9 bases between them. CDR3 size: 14 residues. Germline V lookup: CDR1 SGHKS, CDR2 YYEKEE (reference sequence).

This chain joins TRBV28 and TRBJ2-5; perhaps D is TRBD1 or TRBD2 (6 bases each). V lost 9 bases and J 1 base, leaving 12 bases between the germline ends. CDR1 is MDHEN and CDR2 is SYDVKM in the germline V gene. This CDR3 region has 13 residues. The CDR3 region has the DNA TGTGCCAGTGGGGGGCCCCTCCAAGAGACCCAGTACTTC. Translated, it gives CASGGPLQETQYF.

The V call is TRBV18, the J call TRBJ2-7, with 7 positions matching TRBD1. This CDR3 is 14 amino acids long. Germline loops: CDR1 KGHSH, CDR2 LQKENI. Trimming at V came to 2 bases and at J to 7 bases, leaving 8 bases not matched to a gene. In DNA, the CDR3 is TGTGCCAGCTCACCAAGCCCGACAGGGAGAGAGCAGTACTTC. This gives the protein CASSPSPTGREQYF.

The chain joins TRBV4-1 to TRBJ2-2; D is perhaps TRBD1 (6 bases). The V gene's germline CDR1 is MGHRA and CDR2 YSYEKL. CDR3 length: 16 amino acids. Trimming stripped 6 bases from V and 4 bases from J, with 18 bases between. CDR3 region: CASSPAAGVGTGELFF. The CDR3 nucleotides are TGCGCCAGCAGTCCGGCGGCAGGGGTTGGCACCGGGGAGCTGTTTTTT.

The genes are TRBV19 and TRBJ2-3; the D gene is possibly TRBD1 (6 bases). V was shortened by 5 bases and J by 0 bases, with 21 bases between the two germline ends. The CDR3 is 18 residues long. CDR1 and CDR2 from the germline V gene are LNHDA and SQIVND (reference sequence). The CDR3 region is CASSPGPHRAGSTDTQYF. In nucleotides, the CDR3 is TGTGCCAGTAGTCCCGGACCACACAGGGCGGGCAGCACAGATACGCAGTATTTT.

V is TRBV11-2 and J is TRBJ2-2; 11 bases map to TRBD2. CDR1 and CDR2 from the germline V gene are SGHAT and FQNNGV. The J segment lost 5 bases and the V segment lost 1 base, leaving 3 bases of the junction unmatched. The CDR3 consists of 16 residues. CDR3 sequence (DNA): TGTGCCAGCAGCTTAGGTCTAGCGGGAGGTACCGGGGAGCTGTTTTTT. This sequence encodes CASSLGLAGGTGELFF.

The chain carries TRBV5-1 and TRBJ2-7; D unresolved. This CDR3 region has 10 residues. Germline lookup yields CDR1 SGHRS and CDR2 YFSETQ. Trimming cost V 4 bases and J 3 bases, with 2 bases left between them. The CDR3 sequence is CASSIYEQYF. As DNA, the CDR3 is TGCGCCAGCAGCATCTACGAGCAGTACTTC. The full variable domain, with the rest looked up from reference TRBV5-1 and TRBJ2-7, is KAGVTQTPRYLIKTRGQQVTLSCSPISGHRSVSWYQQTPGQGLQFLFEYFSETQRNKGNFPGRFSGRQFSNSRSEMNVSTLELGDSALYLCASSIYEQYFGPGTRLTVT.

This chain uses TRBV6-4 with TRBJ2-5; 9 nucleotides agree with TRBD1. This CDR3 contains 15 residues. V dropped 2 bases and J dropped 6; count of bases not matched to a gene: 7. Germline V gene data show CDR1 as MRHNA and CDR2 as SNTAGT. The chain's CDR3 is CASSDALQGAQTQYF. DNA of the CDR3: TGTGCCAGCAGTGACGCCCTACAGGGGGCACAGACCCAGTACTTC.

V and J are TRBV5-4 and TRBJ2-2; TRBD2 aligns across 9 bases. The CDR3 covers 17 residues. Germline V gene sequence: CDR1 SGHNT, CDR2 YYREEE (reference sequence). With 4 bases clipped from V and 5 bases from J, the junction kept 12 bases outside the gene matches. DNA of the CDR3: TGTGCCAGCAGCATCGATTTAGCGGGAGCAGGAACCGGGGAGCTGTTTTTT. Residues: CASSIDLAGAGTGELFF.

The genes are TRBV9 and TRBJ2-7; a weak D match, TRBD2 (6 bases). CDR1 and CDR2 from the germline V gene are SGDLS and YYNGEE. Between the trimmed V and J ends, which lost 7 bases and 1 base, there was a span of 15 bases. This CDR3 region has 14 residues. CDR3 nucleotide sequence: TGTGCCAGCTCCGCGGGGATGTGGTCCTACGAGCAGTACTTC. Its translation is CASSAGMWSYEQYF.

As concerns this clone: Since a much larger clone is just one base distant, this may be a read error. At the DNA level, this CDR3 is encoded by other sequences in the same sample as well. The chain links TRBV28 to TRBJ2-7; no reliable D call. Germline lookup yields CDR1 MDHEN and CDR2 SYDVKM. The V gene lost 5 bases and the J gene lost 0 bases, with 2 bases spanning the gap. The CDR3 contains 11 residues. CDR3 amino acids: CASSASYEQYF. CDR3 in DNA: TGTGCCAGCAGTGCCTCCTACGAGCAGTACTTC.